A single sample gave rise to the 25 T cell receptor beta chains below, sequenced in a study of cytomegalovirus exposure and HLA in healthy donors. The PCR employed 60 Vbeta primers together with 13 Jbeta primers. The protocol was immunoSEQ multiplex PCR, while the TCRdb copy is restricted to in-frame clones and leaves out a portion. The sample consists of some 110,000 clones, approximately 70% of them appearing once. The specimen sequenced was PBMCs. The origin of the receptors is a man aged 30 to 45 in good health and CMV-seropositive.

The J gene is TRBJ2-3, the V gene TRBV4-2, with TRBD1 matching over 8 bases. V lost 4 bases to trimming and J lost 5 bases; unmatched junction nucleotides: 8. CDR1 and CDR2 from the germline V gene are LGHNA and YNFKEQ. The CDR3 contains 15 residues. CDR3 loop: CASSLRTGPGDTQYF. CDR3 nucleotide sequence: TGTGCCAGCAGCCTTCGGACAGGGCCTGGAGATACGCAGTATTTT.

The CDR3 bases are TGTGCCAGTAGTATCTCTACGGGACTTGCCGGTGACTATGGCTACACCTTC. It yields the protein CASSISTGLAGDYGYTF. The J gene is TRBJ1-2, the V gene TRBV19, with D possibly being TRBD1 (5 bases). V gave up 3 bases and J gave up 3 bases, with 20 bases separating them. This CDR3 comprises 17 residues. Per the germline V gene, CDR1 is LNHDA and CDR2 is SQIVND (reference sequence).

This chain joins TRBV2 and TRBJ2-1, with D hard to call. The CDR3 totals 13 residues. Germline CDR1 is SNHLY and CDR2 is FYNNEI. V was shortened by 8 bases and J by 2 bases, with 10 bases between the two germline ends. CDR3 in amino acids: CASELEPYNEQFF. In DNA, the CDR3 is TGTGCCAGCGAGCTAGAACCCTACAATGAGCAGTTCTTC. The whole variable domain, filled in from reference TRBV2 and TRBJ2-1, reads EPEVTQTPSHQVTQMGQEVILRCVPISNHLYFYWYRQILGQKVEFLVSFYNNEISEKSEIFDDQFSVERPDGSNFTLKIRSTKLEDSAMYFCASELEPYNEQFFGPGTRLTVL.

This sequence joins TRBV15 and TRBJ2-2; 7 bases align to TRBD2. Germline trimming cut 0 bases from V and 2 bases from J; bases unmatched to any gene: 9. The CDR3 covers 18 residues. CDR1 is LNHNV and CDR2 is YYDKDF in the germline V gene (reference sequence). CDR3 region: CATSRDRGGALNTGELFF. The CDR3 DNA reads TGTGCCACCAGCAGAGATAGGGGAGGGGCTTTAAACACCGGGGAGCTGTTTTTT.

J is TRBJ2-7 and V is TRBV29-1, with 8 bases lining up with TRBD1. The length of the CDR3 is 13 residues. V shed 3 bases, J shed 1 base, and the junction held 2 bases outside the gene matches. The germline gives CDR1 SQVTM, CDR2 ANQGSEA. Here the CDR3 reads CSVETGESYEQYV. The CDR3 DNA reads as TGCAGCGTTGAGACAGGGGAATCCTACGAGCAGTACGTC.

This clone has just a few counts. V and J are TRBV7-2 and TRBJ2-5; 9 bases map to TRBD1. CDR3 length: 14 residues. Germline assignment: CDR1 SGHTA and CDR2 FQGNSA. Trimming at V came to 4 bases and at J to 6 bases, leaving 6 bases not matched to a gene. The CDR3 is CASSSQGARKTQYF. CDR3 coding DNA: TGTGCCAGCAGCTCACAGGGGGCGCGGAAGACCCAGTACTTC.

The chain is built from TRBV5-1 and TRBJ2-2, with TRBD1 as a possible D gene (6 bases). CDR1 is SGHRS and CDR2 is YFSETQ in the germline V gene. The CDR3 is 14 residues long. V lost 2 bases to trimming and J lost 10 bases, with 15 bases between them. In nucleotides, the CDR3 is TGCGCCAGCAGCTTAGGACAGATGCATCAGGAGCTGTTTTTT. Translated: CASSLGQMHQELFF.

This chain links TRBV7-8 with TRBJ1-2; a possible D gene is TRBD1 (6 bases). The CDR3 has 13 amino acids. In germline, CDR1 is SGHVS, CDR2 FQNEAQ. Trimming cost V 5 bases and J 5 bases, with 12 bases left between them. The CDR3 region is CASSPTGNYGYTF. In nucleotides, the CDR3 is TGTGCCAGCAGCCCTACAGGGAATTATGGCTACACCTTC.

The chain is built from TRBV14 and TRBJ2-1, with 7 nucleotides matching TRBD1. V was clipped by 4 bases and J by 2 bases; unmatched bases: 5. The CDR3 contains 15 residues. Germline assignment: CDR1 SGHDN and CDR2 FVKESK. The CDR3 sequence is CASSPHDRAYNEQFF. The CDR3 DNA follows: TGTGCCAGCAGCCCCCACGACAGGGCCTACAATGAGCAGTTCTTC.

The V and J genes are TRBV11-3 and TRBJ1-5, with D unresolved. The CDR3 totals 17 residues. Germline values: CDR1 SGHNT, CDR2 YENEEA. The V end lost 0 bases, the J end lost 0 bases, and 12 bases lay between the germline ends. The CDR3 DNA sequence: TGTGCCAGCAGCTTAGACCCCGAGCCTTATAGCAATCAGCCCCAGCATTTT. Translation gives CASSLDPEPYSNQPQHF.

This clone occurred once. The chain joins TRBV5-1 to TRBJ2-6; 11 positions agree with TRBD1. Per germline, CDR1 SGHRS and CDR2 YFSETQ. This CDR3 is 15 amino acids long. Trimming at V came to 7 bases and at J to 2 bases, leaving 2 bases not matched to a gene. CDR3 bases: TGCGCCAGCGCGGGACAGGGGGCTGGGGCCAACGTCCTGACTTTC. Translated: CASAGQGAGANVLTF.

V usage is TRBV4-1 and J usage is TRBJ2-3, with 13 bases lining up with TRBD2. The CDR3 has 18 residues. Germline V gene sequence: CDR1 MGHRA, CDR2 YSYEKL. The junction had 10 bases not matched to a gene; V was cut back by 0 bases and J by 7 bases. CDR3 in amino acids: CASSQEGWGLAGKNTQYF. DNA for the CDR3: TGCGCCAGCAGCCAAGAAGGTTGGGGACTAGCGGGAAAAAATACGCAGTATTTT.

The gene calls are TRBV4-1 and TRBJ2-7; TRBD1 aligns across 7 bases. In germline, CDR1 is MGHRA, CDR2 YSYEKL. The length of the CDR3 is 14 residues. V trimming: 2 bases; J trimming: 11 bases; junction bases outside the gene matches: 12. For the CDR3, the DNA is TGCGCCAGCAGCCAACTACCTGGGACAGCGAGGGAGTACGTC. It translates to CASSQLPGTAREYV.

This clone was seen only a few times. This sequence joins TRBV6-5 and TRBJ1-4; maybe TRBD1 (5 bases). This CDR3 has 13 amino acids. CDR1 and CDR2 from the germline V gene are MNHEY and SVGAGI. Trimming cost V 0 bases and J 7 bases, with 6 bases left between them. The chain's CDR3 is CASSYSGAEKLFF. The CDR3 DNA sequence: TGTGCCAGCAGTTACTCAGGGGCTGAAAAACTGTTTTTT.

This chain links TRBV19 with TRBJ2-1, with 8 bases matching TRBD1. CDR1 and CDR2 (germline): LNHDA, SQIVND (reference sequence). This CDR3 is 15 amino acids long. The ends lost 6 bases at V and 7 bases at J; junction bases unmatched: 11. The CDR3 region has the DNA TGTGCCAGTAGACCTGGACAGGGTCGTAGGAATGAGCAGTTCTTC. Translating it yields CASRPGQGRRNEQFF.

The CDR3 region has the DNA TGTGCCAGCAGTTACGAGGTTACGTATGGCTACACCTTC. Translating gives CASSYEVTYGYTF. V gene TRBV6-5 combines with J gene TRBJ1-2, with D uncertain. The CDR3 length is 13 residues. CDR1 and CDR2 (germline): MNHEY, SVGAGI. Trimming stripped 2 bases from V and 5 bases from J, with 9 bases between.

The rearrangement joins TRBV7-9 to TRBJ2-5; 7 positions agree with TRBD1. CDR1 is SEHNR and CDR2 is FQNEAQ in the germline V gene (reference sequence). J gave up 0 bases and V 8 bases, and 3 bases lay outside the gene matches. The CDR3 has 13 residues. This CDR3 is CASGTDNQETQYF. The CDR3 DNA reads TGTGCCAGCGGGACAGACAACCAAGAGACCCAGTACTTC.

This clone was detected a few times. The chain joins TRBV2 to TRBJ1-2; D is uncertain. The CDR3 is 12 amino acids. The V gene lost 5 bases and the J gene lost 4 bases, with 8 bases spanning the gap. Germline V gene sequence: CDR1 SNHLY, CDR2 FYNNEI. DNA of the CDR3: TGTGCCAGCAGTCCCTCTTCCTATGGCTACACCTTC. Amino acids: CASSPSSYGYTF.

This chain connects TRBV28 to TRBJ1-4; 11 bases map to TRBD1. V lost 4 bases, J lost 8 bases, and 9 bases stayed unmatched. This CDR3 comprises 16 residues. Germline CDR1 is MDHEN and CDR2 is SYDVKM. This CDR3 is CASSSYWTGGGEKLFF. CDR3 sequence (DNA): TGTGCCAGCAGTTCCTATTGGACAGGGGGCGGCGAAAAACTGTTTTTT.

The V call is TRBV10-3, the J call TRBJ2-7, with D perhaps TRBD2 (6 bases). The CDR3 is 14 residues long. The V end was cut by 0 bases, the J end by 5 bases, with 11 bases between. CDR1 and CDR2 from the germline V gene are ENHRY and SYGVKD. DNA for the CDR3: TGTGCCATCAGTGAGTCGGGGGGTTGGGACGAGCAGTACTTC. Protein: CAISESGGWDEQYF.

The chain links TRBV6-4 to TRBJ2-1; 11 bases align to TRBD2. Germline V gives CDR1 MRHNA, CDR2 SNTAGT. Trimming cost V 9 bases and J 8 bases; bases outside gene matches: 12. This CDR3 spans 15 amino acids. CDR3 amino acids: CASAPGLAGGDEQFF. CDR3 nucleotide sequence: TGTGCCAGTGCCCCCGGACTAGCGGGTGGGGATGAGCAGTTCTTC.

This clone was observed a few times. The J gene is TRBJ1-1, the V gene TRBV18; 7 bases align to TRBD1. CDR3 length: 14 residues. CDR1 and CDR2 from the germline V gene are KGHSH and LQKENI. J was trimmed by 7 bases and V by 1 base; bases with no gene match: 6. Written as DNA, the CDR3 is TGTGCCAGCTCACCACGCAAGGGGGCGGATGAAGCTTTCTTT. Translation gives CASSPRKGADEAFF.

The chain is built from TRBV4-3 and TRBJ1-2; no reliable D call. CDR3 length equals 14 residues. V lost 1 base, J lost 7 bases, and 13 bases lay in between. Germline-derived CDR1 and CDR2 are LGHNA and YSLEER. The CDR3 protein is CASSQVYPGSGYTF. The CDR3 region has the DNA TGCGCCAGCAGCCAAGTCTATCCAGGTTCTGGCTACACCTTC.

This chain uses TRBV29-1 with TRBJ2-3; a weak D match, TRBD1 (6 bases). Deletions cut 4 bases from V and 0 bases from J, with 11 bases between. Germline V gene sequence: CDR1 SQVTM, CDR2 ANQGSEA. CDR3 length: 14 amino acids. The CDR3 reads CSVALGASTDTQYF. The CDR3 nucleotides are TGCAGCGTTGCTCTGGGGGCTAGCACAGATACGCAGTATTTT.

The chain joins TRBV10-1 to TRBJ1-3, with D unclear. V shed 8 bases and J shed 2 bases, with 4 bases lying between them. Germline loops: CDR1 WNHNN, CDR2 SYGVQD (reference sequence). The CDR3 contains 11 residues. The CDR3 here is CASSAGNTIYF. The CDR3 region has the DNA TGCGCCAGCTCGGCTGGAAACACCATATATTTT.